This TCR beta chain was captured in a study of identical twins listed by TCRdb under 2016. About the investigation overall: To test whether fetal clonotypes persist, this study deep-sequenced TCR alpha and beta repertoires from monozygotic twins, from unrelated adults of various ages, and from cord blood. Replicate twin experiments were performed at different times using different library preparation protocols to rule out contamination. Results and caveats for the whole study, not just this receptor: Out-of-frame TCR alpha sharing in monozygotic twins was systematically underestimated by recombination models, whereas sharing between unrelated individuals was in agreement with the recombination models. Because the same donors could not be followed over many years, the conclusions depended on cross-sectional statistical analysis. Zero-insertion analyses could be partly confounded by invariant T cells such as MAIT and iNKT, though diverse VJ usage argued against such confounding for most clonotypes. Out-of-frame TCR alpha sequences shared between twins showed an excess of low generation-probability sequences compared with coincidental sharing between unrelated individuals. The excess sharing between twins in beta out-of-frame sequences was weaker because fewer shared sequences reduced the signal-to-noise ratio. Abundant cord blood beta clonotypes had fewer insertions, young adult naive repertoires showed a similar but weaker trend, and memory repertoires showed no such trend.

V lost 1 base and J lost 1 base; the stretch between them is 7 bases long. Per the germline V gene (reference sequence), MNHEY is the CDR1 and SMNVEV is the CDR2. Including the terminal cysteine and phenylalanine, the CDR3 comprises 15 residues. This entry keeps only the CDR3 DNA: 45 bases, framed from base 1. In regard to this clonotype: What this receptor recognizes is not known. No base quality values were provided; no much bigger clone lies one nucleotide off.

Every donor in the study was a healthy Caucasian. Three pairs of female monozygotic twins, all aged about 18 to 30 years, made up the twin cohort. Positive isolation kits from Invitrogen were used to isolate the CD4+ and CD8+ T cell populations. The library was obtained by 5' RACE. Sequencing relied on an Illumina HiSeq 2000. A universal primer binding site was added through template switching, and the final cDNA carried a unique molecular identifier so that TCR cDNA molecules could be counted accurately. Specific primers in the conserved constant-segment region were used to synthesize first-strand cDNA for the TCR alpha and beta chains. To control for contamination, each cDNA library was double barcoded with a SMART-Mk sample barcode plus Illumina barcodes. TruSeq adapter sequences, together with Illumina sample barcodes, were added in two successive PCR steps. The Illumina HiSeq platform was used with custom primers to sequence TCR alpha and beta cDNA libraries. In the authors' own workflow: MiGEC processed the raw reads to extract unique molecular identifiers, while MiXCR was used to determine the CDR3 positions. For each individual, recombination models were inferred using an EM algorithm with the repgenHMM and IGoR tools. Shared clonotypes were analyzed with the tcR package in R, and sharing was normalized by the product of cloneset sizes. To study raw recombination free of thymic and clonal selection effects, out-of-frame nonproductive sequences were analyzed. TCRdb reprocessed the public reads (quality trimming at Q25 with fastp, clone calling with MiXCR) and kept in-frame beta chains. All rows with the same CDR3 protein become a single entry with the most common DNA and genes. Here the V and J calls rest on TCRdb's processing, not on the authors' analysis. The sample has roughly 230,000 distinct CDR3 sequences on record, about 8.9% of them singletons. The ten top clones hold 2.5% to 3.5% of the sample.

These data also featured in a second study, about yellow fever vaccine responses in identical twins. As that second paper reports: According to the authors, the vaccine-induced T cell response in identical twins seemed to be partly convergent and partly specific to each individual. In the study, vaccine-responding T cell clones were precisely tracked in identical twins.

The rearranged segments are TRBV27 and TRBJ2-2; a tentative D call is TRBD1 (6 bases match). The clonotype was recovered from a woman between 18 and 30 years old in good health. Sample: CD8+ T cells sorted from blood. For the CDR3, the sequence is CASSLWGQNTGELFF. The nucleotides are TGTGCCAGCAGTTTATGGGGGCAGAACACCGGGGAGCTGTTTTTT.